This record covers a single T cell receptor beta chain. The data were taken from a study of T cells expressing NK-cell markers. Study context: The authors sequenced eight donors, of whom seven were HCMV-seropositive and one was seronegative.

TCRdb re-called the 5' RACE reads, yielding one record per CDR3 amino acid sequence without DNA. Its listing shows around 470,000 distinct CDR3 sequences. In germline, CDR1 is DFQATT, CDR2 SNEGSKA (reference sequence). The CDR3 sequence is 14 residues long. The clonotype originates from a woman aged 45 to 65 in good health. This chain joins TRBV20-1 and TRBJ1-1. The source material was blood T cells: a sorted CD56 or NKG2C T cell subset, CD4+ or CD8+ T cells, or bulk PBMC T cells (not recorded which). This CDR3 is CSASLGRVNTEAFF.